What follows describes a single TCR beta chain. It may be a read error: a sequence one base away is much more abundant. CDR3 length equals 15 residues. Germline V CDR1 and CDR2: MGHRA, YSYEKL. The entry originates in a study of tumor-infiltrating lymphocytes in oesophageal squamous cell carcinoma. TCRdb reprocessed the PCR reads with MiXCR, giving one entry per CDR3 protein. The sample has about 13,000 distinct CDR3 sequences, roughly 44% seen once; the top ten hold about half. The chain employs TRBV4-1 and TRBJ2-6; D is unresolved. Input material: blood. This receptor was identified in a male donor with esophageal squamous cell carcinoma. CDR3 in DNA: TGCGCCGGCAGCCAACCGACCCGTAGGGCCAACGTCCTGACTTTC. Translating gives CAGSQPTRRANVLTF.